The T cell receptor (beta chain) described here comes from a study of T-cell memory formation after mild COVID-19. Trimming at V came to 0 bases and at J to 3 bases, leaving 0 bases not matched to a gene. Germline CDR1 is MNHEY and CDR2 is SVGAGI. This CDR3 contains 15 residues. TCRdb used MiXCR to reprocess the 5' RACE reads, holding one entry per CDR3 protein. The repertoire has nearly 110,000 distinct CDR3 sequences, 17% of them found once; the top ten carry approximately 28%. The receptor was isolated from an adult woman who had mild COVID-19 (a few samples of this study predate the infection). Cell type and time point are not known. The gene calls are TRBV6-5 and TRBJ2-7; 12 nucleotides line up with TRBD2. Sequencing used PBMCs or a T cell subset sorted from them (not recorded which). CDR3 in amino acids: CASSYSTSGGYEQYF. The CDR3 DNA reads as TGTGCCAGCAGTTACTCGACTAGCGGGGGCTACGAGCAGTACTTC.